This T cell receptor beta chain was captured in a study of blood T cell repertoires in COVID-19 (dated by TCRdb to the early 2020s). Some background on the complete study: Samples covering the acute and convalescent phases of COVID-19 were provided by collaborators in the United States, Italy and Spain. The prospective study material was composed of cDNA or gDNA derived from T cells, B-cell-depleted T cells, or PBMCs. Deeply sampled blood TCRbeta repertoires from subjects exposed to, actively infected with, or recovered from COVID-19 were included in the dataset. The repertoires were released in a freely available public database intended as a resource for research on the immune response to SARS-CoV-2. Samples came from the ongoing ImmuneRACE study (first 160 participants) plus 1,254 subjects from 6 global collaborators. The sample metadata nearly always contained a de-identified subject ID, COVID-19 status, age in years and sex. Where available, HLA class I and class II types were obtained from metadata supplied by the sample provider rather than from assay-based typing.

Worth noting for this clone: Its target antigen remains unknown. Base qualities are not recorded, but no much larger clone differs from it by a single base.

TCRbeta CDR3 regions were amplified from genomic DNA using the immunoSEQ Assay, a bias-controlled multiplex PCR. Turning to the authors' computational methods: The number of nucleated cells in each sample was estimated from the amplification of reference gene primers within the assay. To quantify the absolute abundance of each unique TCRbeta CDR3 rearrangement, sequence reads were collapsed and filtered. Productive Simpson clonality was computed per sample as the square root of Simpson's diversity index over productive rearrangements. In TCRdb, the immuneACCESS table is reduced to in-frame sequences with V and J assigned. These tables do not hold every clone; where another copy was compared, an unresolved V gene accounts for under half, and the others remain unexplained. The V and J calls and clone size come from that table; D and trimming were worked out from the DNA. This sample lists roughly 190,000 clones; roughly four fifths were detected once. The ten biggest clones cover roughly 6.1% of the sample.

Each collaborating institution followed its own protocols to collect whole blood in K2EDTA tubes. Collaborator samples were shipped for TCRbeta analysis as frozen whole blood, isolated PBMCs, or DNA extracted from either sample type. General conclusions and limits of the study: How much clinical and demographic metadata was included differed by source and by participant, and the metadata was provided uncurated.

The CDR3 numbers 15 residues from cysteine through phenylalanine. The sequence is cut down to CDR3 DNA, 45 bases in frame from base 1. Germline trimming amounts to 3 bases on V and 2 bases on J, with 7 as the count of junction bases outside the gene matches. Taken from the germline V gene, the CDR1 and CDR2 loops are MDHEN and SYDVKM. This TCR derives from a woman in her forties with acute or convalescent COVID-19. The chain is encoded by TRBV28 joined to TRBJ2-7, with TRBD1 matching 7 junction bases. The sample taken for sequencing was peripheral blood. The DNA sequence follows: TGTGCCAGCAGTTTGGCGACAGGGTTCACCTACGAGCAGTACTTC. Translated, this gives CASSLATGFTYEQYF.